This TCR beta chain is drawn from a study of regulatory T cells in long-lasting Graves disease. The time point: newly diagnosed GD, antithyroid drugs for less than 3 months. With RNA extracted from PBMCs as input, the TCR library was made. The germline V gene has CDR1 GTSNPN and CDR2 SVGIG (reference sequence). The CDR3 totals 13 residues. With 1 base removed from V and 1 base from J, the gap between germline ends came to 4 bases. Arm-PCR of CDR3 regions with iRepertoire HTBI primers generated TCR beta libraries. MiXCR was run by TCRdb on the multiplex PCR reads, yielding one entry per CDR3 protein. The data contain about 540,000 distinct CDR3 sequences, approximately 15% of them singletons. The same specimen was also included in a second study, on T cells in Graves' hyperthyroidism and ophthalmopathy. From that second work: Graves' hyperthyroidism showing no ophthalmopathy progression within 18 months was considered stable.

The chain carries TRBV30 and TRBJ2-2; unclear D gene. The sample consisted of peripheral blood mononuclear cells (PBMCs), taken at new diagnosis, from a patient treated with antithyroid drugs. The TCR originated in a man aged 25 to 40 with Graves disease. The CDR3 reads CAWSGGNTGELFF. The CDR3 DNA follows: TGTGCCTGGAGTGGAGGGAACACCGGGGAGCTGTTTTTT.